These 30 T cell receptor beta chains were sequenced from one sample in a study of cytomegalovirus exposure and HLA in healthy donors. Researchers ran the PCR with 60 Vbeta and 13 Jbeta primers. The data were produced by immunoSEQ multiplex PCR, yet TCRdb's version contains in-frame clones alone and is incomplete. The table includes roughly 89,000 clones, around 76% detected once. The sample comprised PBMCs. These receptors all stem from a young man in good health and CMV-seropositive.

The chain carries TRBV5-6 and TRBJ1-2; no definite D call. With 2 bases removed from V and 4 bases from J, the gap between germline ends came to 9 bases. CDR3 size: 13 residues. Germline assignment: CDR1 SGHDT and CDR2 YYEEEE. The CDR3 here is CASSFLGGYGYTF. CDR3 sequence (DNA): TGTGCCAGCAGCTTCCTAGGCGGCTATGGCTACACCTTC.

The V and J genes are TRBV30 and TRBJ2-7; tentatively, D is TRBD1 (6 bases). The CDR3 is 13 residues long. CDR1 is GTSNPN, CDR2 SVGIG, per germline (reference sequence). Trimming removed 4 bases from V and 2 bases from J, with 12 bases in between. CDR3 protein: CAWTRGSTYEQYF. The CDR3 DNA is TGTGCCTGGACCAGGGGCTCCACCTACGAGCAGTACTTC.

This clone was seen more than once but under ten times. V is TRBV4-1 and J is TRBJ2-5; D unresolved. The CDR3 sequence is 14 residues long. The V end was cut by 1 base, the J end by 5 bases, with 11 bases between. The germline V gene encodes CDR1 MGHRA and CDR2 YSYEKL. The CDR3 DNA reads TGCGCCAGCAGCCAAGTACTCGTTACGGAGACCCAGTACTTC. Protein: CASSQVLVTETQYF.

This clone appeared a single time. The chain employs TRBV7-9 and TRBJ1-4; D is ambiguous. The CDR3 spans 11 residues. V was cut by 4 bases and J by 14 bases, with 11 bases left in between. CDR1 is SEHNR, CDR2 FQNEAQ, per germline (reference sequence). In nucleotides, the CDR3 is TGTGCCAGCAGCTCCGAGTCGGGGCTGTTTTTT. Its translation is CASSSESGLFF.

This clone has just a few counts. The V and J genes are TRBV15 and TRBJ1-2, with 7 bases identical to TRBD1. This CDR3 has 15 amino acids. The germline V gene encodes CDR1 LNHNV and CDR2 YYDKDF (reference sequence). V lost 0 bases to trimming and J lost 2 bases; unmatched junction nucleotides: 3. In DNA form, the CDR3 reads TGTGCCACCAGCAGAGACCCACAGGGGAACTATGGCTACACCTTC. Its protein is CATSRDPQGNYGYTF.

This clone occurred a few times. V gene TRBV15 combines with J gene TRBJ1-5, with D perhaps TRBD1 (5 bases). V was trimmed by 0 bases and J by 7 bases, leaving 16 bases between them. The CDR3 consists of 16 residues. Germline V gene sequence: CDR1 LNHNV, CDR2 YYDKDF (reference sequence). The CDR3 sequence: CATSREWGREDQPQHF. The DNA of the CDR3 is TGTGCCACCAGCAGAGAGTGGGGCAGGGAGGACCAGCCCCAGCATTTT. The full variable domain, its missing parts supplied by reference TRBV15 and TRBJ1-5, is DAMVIQNPRYQVTQFGKPVTLSCSQTLNHNVMYWYQQKSSQAPKLLFHYYDKDFNNEADTPDNFQSRRPNTSFCFLDIRSPGLGDTAMYLCATSREWGREDQPQHFGDGTRLSIL.

CDR3 nucleotides: TGTGCCAACCGGGGATCTTCTAATTCACCCCTCCACTTT. Amino acids: CANRGSSNSPLHF. The chain carries TRBV10-3 and TRBJ1-6; no clear D gene. V dropped 10 bases and J dropped 6 bases, with 13 bases sitting between them. Germline CDR1 is ENHRY and CDR2 is SYGVKD. This CDR3 region has 13 residues.

This clone has just a few counts. This rearrangement joins TRBV6-5 to TRBJ1-2; TRBD1 might be the D (6 bases). V was clipped by 5 bases and J by 2 bases, with 15 bases between them. The germline CDR1 and CDR2 sequences are MNHEY and SVGAGI. This CDR3 contains 15 residues. CDR3 nucleotides: TGTGCCAGCAGTCAGGCCACAGGGTCGAACTATGGCTACACCTTC. Its translation: CASSQATGSNYGYTF.

This clone was picked up a small number of times. The chain employs TRBV7-8 and TRBJ1-4; no firm D call. This CDR3 spans 15 amino acids. Germline V gives CDR1 SGHVS, CDR2 FQNEAQ. V shed 5 bases and J shed 8 bases, with 18 bases lying between them. CDR3 in DNA: TGTGCCAGCAGCAGGAATTGGGAGGGTCGGGAAAAACTGTTTTTT. This codes for CASSRNWEGREKLFF.

This sequence joins TRBV7-2 and TRBJ1-2; 9 bases agree with TRBD1. This CDR3 spans 13 amino acids. J lost 8 bases, V lost 4 bases, and 5 bases had no gene match. CDR1 and CDR2 from the germline V gene are SGHTA and FQGNSA. The CDR3 region has the DNA TGTGCCAGCAGCTCGACAGGGGGAGTAGGCTACACCTTC. Translated: CASSSTGGVGYTF.

The chain is built from TRBV7-8 and TRBJ2-3, with D hard to call. Germline-derived CDR1 and CDR2 are SGHVS and FQNEAQ. Trimming took off 1 base at V and 2 bases at J, with 10 bases between the two ends. CDR3 length equals 15 residues. The CDR3 coding sequence is TGTGCCAGCAGCTTAGGGTCCCTAGTCACAGATACGCAGTATTTT. This encodes CASSLGSLVTDTQYF.

V usage is TRBV30 and J usage is TRBJ1-4; 7 bases align to TRBD1. Trimming cost V 2 bases and J 8 bases; bases outside gene matches: 8. The V gene's germline CDR1 is GTSNPN and CDR2 SVGIG (reference sequence). The CDR3 spans 14 residues. CDR3 coding DNA: TGTGCCTGGAGTCGTACAGGGGTTGGGGAAAAACTGTTTTTT. Encoded protein: CAWSRTGVGEKLFF.

The rearrangement links TRBV5-1 to TRBJ2-3; 9 bases are shared with TRBD2. This CDR3 has 17 amino acids. The trim removed 4 bases at V and 8 bases at J, leaving 17 bases unmatched. CDR1 is SGHRS and CDR2 is YFSETQ in the germline V gene. CDR3 sequence: CASSRDVTGLALSTQYF. Here the CDR3 DNA reads TGCGCCAGCAGCAGAGACGTAACGGGACTAGCTTTGTCTACGCAGTATTTT.

The chain couples TRBV4-1 to TRBJ2-3; D is perhaps TRBD2 (6 bases). V was cut by 4 bases and J by 2 bases, with 19 bases left in between. The CDR3 length is 17 residues. CDR1 is MGHRA, CDR2 YSYEKL, per germline. This chain's CDR3 is CASSPALAGPDTDTQYF. In DNA form, the CDR3 reads TGCGCCAGCAGCCCAGCTTTGGCGGGGCCCGACACAGATACGCAGTATTTT.

A word on this clone: The sample contains more than one DNA sequence encoding this CDR3. The chain has TRBV9 and TRBJ2-5; 10 bases fit TRBD2. J gave up 5 bases and V 3 bases, and 7 bases lay outside the gene matches. The germline V gene encodes CDR1 SGDLS and CDR2 YYNGEE. The CDR3 sequence is 15 residues long. CDR3 loop: CASSGSGGAGETQYF. DNA of the CDR3: TGTGCCAGCAGCGGGAGCGGGGGGGCCGGTGAGACCCAGTACTTC.

The chain links TRBV7-8 to TRBJ2-7; 10 bases are shared with TRBD1. The CDR3 length is 17 residues. The J segment lost 2 bases and the V segment lost 5 bases, leaving 12 bases of the junction unmatched. Looked up from germline, CDR1 is SGHVS and CDR2 is FQNEAQ. CDR3 amino acids: CASSPVKYGTGAYEQYF. CDR3 DNA sequence: TGTGCCAGCAGCCCCGTAAAATACGGGACAGGGGCCTACGAGCAGTACTTC.

This sequence joins TRBV7-9 and TRBJ2-2; tentative D call: TRBD1 (6 bases). The CDR3 consists of 17 residues. Germline-derived CDR1 and CDR2 are SEHNR and FQNEAQ (reference sequence). V was shortened by 3 bases and J by 1 base, with 15 bases between the two germline ends. The CDR3 reads CASSLETGIRNTGELFF. In DNA, the CDR3 is TGTGCCAGCAGCTTGGAGACAGGAATAAGGAACACCGGGGAGCTGTTTTTT.

This rearrangement joins TRBV6-1 to TRBJ2-5, with TRBD1 identical over 8 bases. Germline CDR1 and CDR2: MNHNS and SASEGT. This CDR3 is 15 amino acids long. The V gene end was trimmed by 6 bases and the J gene end by 1 base; junction bases not matched to a gene: 7. CDR3 sequence: CASRMGQAIQETQYF. The CDR3 DNA reads TGTGCCAGCAGGATGGGACAGGCCATCCAAGAGACCCAGTACTTC.

The chain uses TRBV7-2 and TRBJ2-1; TRBD1 agrees at 9 bases. Trimming at V came to 3 bases and at J to 5 bases, leaving 11 bases not matched to a gene. Germline-derived CDR1 and CDR2 are SGHTA and FQGNSA. The CDR3 sequence is 17 residues long. CDR3: CASSLGPGQGTDNEQFF. CDR3 in DNA: TGTGCCAGCAGCTTGGGTCCGGGACAGGGTACCGACAATGAGCAGTTCTTC.

The rearrangement links TRBV9 to TRBJ2-5; 9 bases fit TRBD1. CDR3 size: 14 residues. Looked up from germline, CDR1 is SGDLS and CDR2 is YYNGEE. V shed 3 bases and J 5 bases; nucleotides not matched to a gene: 5. In nucleotides, the CDR3 is TGTGCCAGCAGCGAACAGGGGGCTTCGGAGACCCAGTACTTC. Protein: CASSEQGASETQYF.

This clone has a handful of counts. A far larger clone is only one base removed, so a read error is likely. The V gene is TRBV7-9, the J gene TRBJ2-1; TRBD1 is a possible D gene (6 bases). The CDR3 loop spans 17 amino acids. Germline CDR1 SEHNR, CDR2 FQNEAQ (reference sequence). The CDR3 nucleotides are TGTTCCAGCGGCTATCGGACAGACGCCTACCTCTACAATGAGCAGTTCTTC. This encodes CSSGYRTDAYLYNEQFF.

The rearrangement joins TRBV7-9 to TRBJ2-7; possibly TRBD2 for D (7 bases). V lost 7 bases to trimming and J lost 6 bases, with 22 bases between them. This CDR3 has 15 residues. Germline assignment: CDR1 SEHNR and CDR2 FQNEAQ (reference sequence). The CDR3 loop is CASNSAGVGGAEQYF. DNA for the CDR3: TGTGCCAGCAACTCTGCGGGCGTGGGGGGGGCCGAGCAGTACTTC.

J is TRBJ1-6 and V is TRBV5-6; D unresolved. This CDR3 is built from 12 residues. CDR1 is SGHDT, CDR2 YYEEEE, per germline. The ends were cut back, 4 bases at V and 15 bases at J, with 14 bases in the middle. The CDR3 DNA sequence: TGTGCCAGCAGCCGAGGACTTCCACTCCTCCACTTT. Its protein product is CASSRGLPLLHF.

This chain uses TRBV5-1 with TRBJ1-1, with a weak D call TRBD1 (5 bases). Trimming stripped 4 bases from V and 2 bases from J, with 15 bases between. In germline, CDR1 is SGHRS, CDR2 YFSETQ. The length of the CDR3 is 15 residues. The CDR3 DNA reads TGCGCCAGCAGCGTCTGGGACTCCTCTAACACTGAAGCTTTCTTT. It codes for CASSVWDSSNTEAFF.

The DNA for the CDR3 is TGTGCCAGCAGCTTAGACAGGACCATCCTGTTTTTT. Translated: CASSLDRTILFF. The chain combines TRBV7-2 with TRBJ2-2; D perhaps matches TRBD1 (5 bases). Trimming removed 1 base at V and 14 bases at J, with 11 bases between. The CDR3 contains 12 residues. CDR1 and CDR2 from the germline V gene are SGHTA and FQGNSA.

The rearrangement joins TRBV9 to TRBJ2-7; D is perhaps TRBD1 (5 bases). V was pared by 4 bases and J by 2 bases, with 10 bases between. This CDR3 spans 13 amino acids. From germline, CDR1 is SGDLS and CDR2 YYNGEE. This CDR3 reads CASSKDSPYEQYF. The CDR3 DNA reads TGTGCCAGCAGCAAAGACAGTCCCTACGAGCAGTACTTC.

This rearrangement joins TRBV18 to TRBJ2-1; the D gene is possibly TRBD2 (7 bases). The V end lost 3 bases, the J end lost 5 bases, and 20 bases lay between the germline ends. The CDR3 loop spans 17 amino acids. Germline V gene data show CDR1 as KGHSH and CDR2 as LQKENI. CDR3 sequence (DNA): TGTGCCAGCTCACCCCCGTGGGGGGGGGCCGGTGACAATGAGCAGTTCTTC. Translating it yields CASSPPWGGAGDNEQFF.

The rearrangement links TRBV6-5 to TRBJ1-2; D not resolved. The CDR3 consists of 15 residues. Germline lookup yields CDR1 MNHEY and CDR2 SVGAGI. V was pared by 7 bases and J by 2 bases, with 17 bases between. The CDR3 loop reads CASTPSATVNYGYTF. CDR3 sequence (DNA): TGTGCCAGCACCCCATCCGCCACAGTGAACTATGGCTACACCTTC.

This chain uses TRBV27 with TRBJ1-3; a weak D match, TRBD1 (6 bases). The V end lost 5 bases, the J end lost 0 bases, and 11 bases lay between the germline ends. This CDR3 has 15 amino acids. Germline V gene lookup returns CDR1 MNHEY and CDR2 SMNVEV (reference sequence). The CDR3 sequence: CASSPDSFSGNTIYF. In DNA, the CDR3 is TGTGCCAGCAGTCCGGACAGTTTCTCTGGAAACACCATATATTTT.

The table lists this clone with a count of one. At one end the junction does not follow the germline gene, possibly because of a read error. The rearrangement uses TRBV7-7 and TRBJ2-3, with a possible D match to TRBD2 (6 bases). This CDR3 is 14 amino acids long. Germline assignment: CDR1 SSHAT and CDR2 FNYEAQ (reference sequence). The CDR3 DNA follows: TGTGCTAGCAGCCCCGGGACTGTCACAGATACGCAGTATTTT. This translates into CASSPGTVTDTQYF. Full variable domain (outside the CDR3, taken from reference TRBV7-7 and TRBJ2-3): GAGVSQSPRYKVTKRGQDVTLRCDPISSHATLYWYQQALGQGPEFLTYFNYEAQPDKSGLPSDRFSAERPEGSISTLTIQRTEQRDSAMYRCASSPGTVTDTQYFGPGTRLTVL.